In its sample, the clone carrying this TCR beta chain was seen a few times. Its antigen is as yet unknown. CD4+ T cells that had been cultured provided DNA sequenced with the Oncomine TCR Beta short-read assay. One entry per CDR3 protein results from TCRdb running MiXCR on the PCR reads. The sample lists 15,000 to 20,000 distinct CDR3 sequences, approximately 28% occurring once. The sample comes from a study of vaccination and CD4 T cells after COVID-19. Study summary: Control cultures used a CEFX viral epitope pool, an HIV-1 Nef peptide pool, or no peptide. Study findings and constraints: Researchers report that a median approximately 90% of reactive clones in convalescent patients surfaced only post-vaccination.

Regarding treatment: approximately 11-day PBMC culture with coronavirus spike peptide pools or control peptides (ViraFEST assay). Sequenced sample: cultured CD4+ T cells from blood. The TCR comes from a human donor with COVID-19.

Here the CDR3 DNA reads TGTGCCAGCAGTTTATCGATAAACTTTCGGACTAGGACAGATACGCAGTATTTT. Protein: CASSLSINFRTRTDTQYF. The J gene is TRBJ2-3, the V gene TRBV27; 7 bases match TRBD2. This CDR3 is built from 18 residues. Trimming at V came to 0 bases and at J to 3 bases, leaving 12 bases not matched to a gene. Germline V gene sequence: CDR1 MNHEY, CDR2 SMNVEV (reference sequence).